A selection of T cell receptor beta chains follows, all from one sample in a study of cytomegalovirus exposure and HLA in healthy donors. TCRdb keeps only in-frame clones here, not all; method: immunoSEQ multiplex PCR. Seen here are about 130,000 clones, approximately 85% observed once, and the top ten hold under 2%. Input material: PBMCs. These receptors came from a boy between 10 and 17 years old in good health and CMV-seronegative. Each CDR3 is given with its conserved first and last residue. The D gene is left open where the match is weak. The size of a clone is reported for some rows only, either as once, few or many, or as a class for expanded clones.

V gene: TRBV5-1
clone size: few
D gene: .
J gene: TRBJ1-1
CDR3 protein: CASSLAGVGTEAFF
CDR3 DNA: TGCGCCAGCAGCCTGGCAGGGGTCGGCACTGAAGCTTTCTTT

V gene: TRBV27
clone size: .
D gene: TRBD2
J gene: TRBJ2-1
CDR3 protein: CASSLHSLSSGVYNEQFF
CDR3 DNA: TGTGCCAGCAGTTTACACTCTTTATCTAGCGGGGTATACAATGAGCAGTTCTTC

V gene: TRBV27
clone size: .
D gene: .
J gene: TRBJ2-2
CDR3 protein: CASSFLGIGRGITTGELFF
CDR3 DNA: TGTGCCAGCAGTTTTTTGGGGATAGGGCGGGGAATTACCACCGGGGAGCTGTTTTTT

V gene: TRBV2
clone size: .
D gene: .
J gene: TRBJ1-2
CDR3 protein: CASSESGYGYTF
CDR3 DNA: TGTGCCAGCAGTGAGTCAGGGTATGGCTACACCTTC

V gene: TRBV27
clone size: .
D gene: .
J gene: TRBJ2-4
CDR3 protein: CASSLGRINIQYF
CDR3 DNA: TGTGCCAGCAGTTTAGGCAGGATTAACATTCAGTACTTC

V gene: TRBV9
clone size: .
D gene: TRBD1
J gene: TRBJ1-5
CDR3 protein: CASSVGTGEHQPQHF
CDR3 DNA: TGTGCCAGCAGCGTCGGAACAGGGGAACATCAGCCCCAGCATTTT

V gene: TRBV5-4
clone size: .
D gene: TRBD1
J gene: TRBJ1-1
CDR3 protein: CASSRRRQGNTEAFF
CDR3 DNA: TGTGCCAGCAGCCGGCGGAGACAGGGGAACACTGAAGCTTTCTTT

V gene: TRBV9
clone size: .
D gene: TRBD2
J gene: TRBJ2-7
CDR3 protein: CASSVGLAGGTSYEQYF
CDR3 DNA: TGTGCCAGCAGCGTTGGACTAGCGGGAGGAACCTCCTACGAGCAGTACTTC

V gene: TRBV5-4
clone size: .
D gene: .
J gene: TRBJ2-2
CDR3 protein: CASRLAANTGELFF
CDR3 DNA: TGTGCCAGCAGATTAGCGGCCAACACCGGGGAGCTGTTTTTT

V gene: TRBV6-5
clone size: .
D gene: .
J gene: TRBJ1-1
CDR3 protein: CASSRGTGNTEAFF
CDR3 DNA: TGTGCCAGCAGCCGGGGGACGGGGAACACTGAAGCTTTCTTT

V gene: TRBV7-2
clone size: .
D gene: .
J gene: TRBJ2-7
CDR3 protein: CASSPGLRYEQYF
CDR3 DNA: TGTGCCAGCAGCCCCGGACTGAGATACGAGCAGTACTTC

V gene: TRBV13
clone size: .
D gene: TRBD1
J gene: TRBJ2-7
CDR3 protein: CASSPRGVTGGNEQYF
CDR3 DNA: TGTGCCAGCAGCCCAAGGGGGGTTACAGGGGGGAACGAGCAGTACTTC

V gene: TRBV6-5
clone size: .
D gene: .
J gene: TRBJ2-1
CDR3 protein: CASRRGQSNEQFF
CDR3 DNA: TGTGCCAGCAGGCGAGGACAATCCAATGAGCAGTTCTTC

V gene: TRBV6-4
clone size: .
D gene: .
J gene: TRBJ1-5
CDR3 protein: CASSDAPAGPQHF
CDR3 DNA: TGTGCCAGCAGTGATGCCCCCGCGGGGCCCCAGCATTTT

V gene: TRBV6-1
clone size: .
D gene: .
J gene: TRBJ1-2
CDR3 protein: CASSETLGTGWNGYTF
CDR3 DNA: TGTGCCAGCAGTGAAACTTTAGGTACAGGATGGAACGGCTACACCTTC

V gene: TRBV7-9
clone size: few
D gene: TRBD2
J gene: TRBJ2-5
CDR3 protein: CASSSPGTRGGETQYF
CDR3 DNA: TGTGCCAGCAGCTCTCCCGGGACTAGGGGTGGTGAGACCCAGTACTTC

V gene: TRBV5-4
clone size: .
D gene: .
J gene: TRBJ2-3
CDR3 protein: CASSSAGGQTDTQYF
CDR3 DNA: TGTGCCAGCAGCTCTGCGGGTGGGCAGACAGATACGCAGTATTTT

V gene: TRBV30
clone size: .
D gene: .
J gene: TRBJ1-5
CDR3 protein: CAWRESGAQPQHF
CDR3 DNA: TGTGCCTGGAGGGAGTCTGGGGCCCAGCCCCAGCATTTT

V gene: TRBV10-1
clone size: .
D gene: TRBD1
J gene: TRBJ1-1
CDR3 protein: CATQGDGRTEAFF
CDR3 DNA: TGCGCCACCCAGGGGGACGGTCGCACTGAAGCTTTCTTT

V gene: TRBV7-7
clone size: .
D gene: .
J gene: TRBJ2-7
CDR3 protein: CASSDRGGQQYF
CDR3 DNA: TGTGCTAGCAGCGATAGAGGAGGGCAGCAGTACTTC

V gene: TRBV30
clone size: few
D gene: TRBD1
J gene: TRBJ1-2
CDR3 protein: CARGLGTGVGYTF
CDR3 DNA: TGTGCCAGGGGTCTTGGGACAGGGGTTGGCTACACCTTC

V gene: TRBV4-3
clone size: .
D gene: .
J gene: TRBJ2-7
CDR3 protein: CASSQEGVGRGFSYEQYF
CDR3 DNA: TGCGCCAGCAGCCAAGAGGGTGTGGGCAGGGGATTCTCCTACGAGCAGTACTTC

V gene: TRBV19
clone size: once
D gene: .
J gene: TRBJ1-2
CDR3 protein: CASRTANYGYTF
CDR3 DNA: TGTGCCAGTAGGACAGCTAACTATGGCTACACCTTC